A single sample is the source of the 31 T cell receptor beta chains below, sequenced in a study of human T cells and chemical hapten exposure. One entry per CDR3 protein results from TCRdb running MiXCR on the RACE reads. The data contain about 100,000 distinct CDR3 sequences, roughly 11% of them singletons. The time point was: patch test 1, 2 weeks after DPC sensitization. Treatment defined: therapeutic diphenylcyclopropenone sensitization with weekly scalp DPC. The sequenced sample was whole blood, obtained in connection with sensitization to the hapten diphenylcyclopropenone (DPC). These receptors originate from a woman in her thirties or forties with alopecia areata. Some clones in this sample may be carry-over from other donors' samples.

The chain is built from TRBV5-6 and TRBJ1-5; D ambiguous. The CDR3 contains 14 residues. Per the germline V gene, CDR1 is SGHDT and CDR2 is YYEEEE. Trimming left V 0 bases short and J 6 bases short, with 10 bases between. The CDR3 region is CASSLAGFGQPQHF. DNA for the CDR3: TGTGCCAGCAGCTTGGCGGGGTTCGGTCAGCCCCAGCATTTT.

The chain uses TRBV18 and TRBJ2-5, with no clear D. From germline, CDR1 is KGHSH and CDR2 LQKENI. The CDR3 covers 14 residues. V was pared by 8 bases and J by 5 bases, with 18 bases between. The DNA of the CDR3 is TGTGCCAGCCCACTCGACCCGACGACCGAGACCCAGTACTTC. It is translated as CASPLDPTTETQYF. Filled out from reference TRBV18 and TRBJ2-5, the complete variable domain reads NAGVMQNPRHLVRRRGQEARLRCSPMKGHSHVYWYRQLPEEGLKFMVYLQKENIIDESGMPKERFSAEFPKEGPSILRIQQVVRGDSAAYFCASPLDPTTETQYFGPGTRLLVL.

The chain has TRBV7-2 and TRBJ2-1, with a possible D match to TRBD1 (7 bases). Deletions cut 3 bases from V and 3 bases from J, with 15 bases between. The CDR3 sequence is 16 residues long. CDR1 and CDR2 from the germline V gene are SGHTA and FQGNSA. This CDR3 reads CASSFQTGTYYNEQFF. CDR3 nucleotide sequence: TGTGCCAGCAGCTTCCAGACAGGGACTTACTACAATGAGCAGTTCTTC.

This clonotype was seen at least ten times. This chain links TRBV7-9 with TRBJ1-4, with TRBD1 as a possible D gene (6 bases). This CDR3 region has 13 residues. V was clipped by 0 bases and J by 11 bases, with 10 bases between them. Germline V gene data show CDR1 as SEHNR and CDR2 as FQNEAQ (reference sequence). The chain's CDR3 is CASSLAQGTKLFF. The CDR3 nucleotides read TGTGCCAGCAGCTTAGCGCAGGGGACGAAACTGTTTTTT.

The chain carries TRBV2 and TRBJ2-7, with D tentatively TRBD2 (6 bases). Germline V gives CDR1 SNHLY, CDR2 FYNNEI. The CDR3 length is 15 residues. V was trimmed by 6 bases and J by 4 bases, leaving 19 bases between them. In DNA form, the CDR3 reads TGTGCCAGCAGCGAGGCTGGGACTGCTCATTACGAGCAGTACTTC. Amino acids: CASSEAGTAHYEQYF.

This clonotype showed up many times. The chain is built from TRBV11-2 and TRBJ1-3; maybe TRBD1 (6 bases). With 4 bases removed from V and 4 bases from J, the gap between germline ends came to 11 bases. There are 14 residues in the CDR3. The V gene's germline CDR1 is SGHAT and CDR2 FQNNGV. CDR3 residues: CASSSRTEGNTIYF. The CDR3 DNA reads as TGTGCCAGCAGCTCCCGGACAGAGGGAAACACCATATATTTT.

This clonotype was found a few times. The genes are TRBV6-5 and TRBJ2-6; tentatively, D is TRBD2 (5 bases). The CDR3 runs 18 residues. V lost 0 bases and J lost 4, with 16 bases in between. Per the germline V gene, CDR1 is MNHEY and CDR2 is SVGAGI. CDR3 sequence (DNA): TGTGCCAGCAGTTACTCTTTGTTATTAGCGTCCGGGGCCAACGTCCTGACTTTC. This encodes CASSYSLLLASGANVLTF.

This clonotype was recorded a few times. J is TRBJ2-2 and V is TRBV9; 7 nucleotides align to TRBD1. Germline V gene data show CDR1 as SGDLS and CDR2 as YYNGEE. The length of the CDR3 is 15 residues. Unmatched junction bases numbered 8, after V lost 3 bases and J lost 6 bases. CDR3 in amino acids: CASSATGVSSGELFF. In nucleotides, the CDR3 is TGTGCCAGCAGCGCAACAGGGGTTTCGTCCGGGGAGCTGTTTTTT.

The genes are TRBV5-5 and TRBJ2-7, with D hard to call. The V end was cut by 4 bases, the J end by 7 bases, with 15 bases between. The length of the CDR3 is 13 residues. Per the germline V gene, CDR1 is SGHKS and CDR2 is YYEKEE (reference sequence). The CDR3, as DNA: TGTGCCAGCAGCAGAATACCAAGGAATGAGCAGTACTTC. Translating gives CASSRIPRNEQYF.

The CDR3: CASSPAGGSGQYF. As DNA, the CDR3 is TGTGCCAGCAGTCCGGCGGGGGGGAGTGGGCAGTACTTC. The chain employs TRBV25-1 and TRBJ2-7; 9 nucleotides match TRBD2. J gave up 9 bases and V 5 bases, and 8 bases lay outside the gene matches. The CDR3 consists of 13 residues. Looked up from germline, CDR1 is MGHDK and CDR2 is SYGVNS.

A word on this clonotype: A read error is possible here, since a much larger clone lies one base away. The V and J genes are TRBV6-1 and TRBJ2-7; tentatively, D is TRBD2 (5 bases). Germline values: CDR1 MNHNS, CDR2 SASEGT. Trimming removed 5 bases at V and 5 bases at J, with 22 bases between. The CDR3 is 16 residues long. CDR3 sequence reads: CASSKEGNRLKHEQYF. The CDR3 coding sequence is TGTGCCAGCAGTAAAGAGGGAAATAGACTAAAACACGAGCAGTACTTC.

This clonotype was picked up a small number of times. This chain connects TRBV7-9 to TRBJ1-1, with TRBD1 as a possible D gene (6 bases). Trimming shortened V by 5 bases and J by 1 base, and 8 bases separated the two germline ends. Germline-derived CDR1 and CDR2 are SEHNR and FQNEAQ (reference sequence). This CDR3 comprises 13 residues. The CDR3 nucleotides read TGTGCCAGCAGCGGGGACACGAACACTGAAGCTTTCTTT. Translation: CASSGDTNTEAFF.

This clonotype occurred many times. The chain recombines TRBV6-5 with TRBJ2-1, with 10 nucleotides matching TRBD2. V shed 6 bases, J shed 9 bases, and the junction held 8 bases outside the gene matches. This CDR3 spans 14 amino acids. CDR1 and CDR2 (germline): MNHEY, SVGAGI. The DNA for the CDR3 is TGTGCCAGCAGGGAAGCGGGAGGGCCCGGTGAGCAGTTCTTC. Translated, it gives CASREAGGPGEQFF.

This clonotype showed up just a few times. This chain connects TRBV7-9 to TRBJ2-7; 10 bases align to TRBD1. Losses at the gene ends were 4 bases for V and 2 bases for J; bases not matched to a gene: 11. This CDR3 contains 17 residues. Germline assignment: CDR1 SEHNR and CDR2 FQNEAQ (reference sequence). In DNA form, the CDR3 reads TGTGCCAGCAGCTCACAACCCGGGACAGGGGCAACCTACGAGCAGTACTTC. Protein sequence: CASSSQPGTGATYEQYF.

Many counts were recorded for this clonotype. The rearrangement uses TRBV18 and TRBJ2-2; TRBD2 matches 7 bases. This CDR3 contains 15 residues. After removal of 2 bases from V and 0 bases from J, the junction contained 0 bases not matched to a gene. CDR1 is KGHSH, CDR2 LQKENI, per germline. Here the CDR3 reads CASSPAGANTGELFF. The CDR3 DNA reads as TGTGCCAGCTCACCAGCGGGGGCGAACACCGGGGAGCTGTTTTTT.

This clonotype has a count of ten or more. Since no conserved phenylalanine or tryptophan closes the CDR3, a read error is the likely cause. The genes are TRBV7-2 and TRBJ1-1; no clear D. The CDR3 has 13 amino acids. V lost 8 bases and J lost 0, with 10 bases in between. Germline V lookup: CDR1 SGHTA, CDR2 FQGNSA. The DNA for the CDR3 is TGTGCCAGCCGGCTCGGAGTGAACACTGAAGCTTTCTTG. It encodes CASRLGVNTEAFL.

The chain couples TRBV12-3 or TRBV12-4 to TRBJ2-1; 13 nucleotides line up with TRBD2. V gave up 0 bases and J gave up 9 bases; unmatched junction bases: 5. The CDR3 is 16 residues long. Written as DNA, the CDR3 is TGTGCCAGCAGTTTAGCTACTAGCGGGGGGGGAGGTGAGCAGTTCTTC. Translating gives CASSLATSGGGGEQFF.

The V gene is TRBV20-1, the J gene TRBJ2-3; D is ambiguous. CDR3 length: 14 amino acids. V shed 0 bases and J shed 1 base, with 8 bases lying between them. The germline gives CDR1 DFQATT, CDR2 SNEGSKA (reference sequence). The CDR3 loop reads CSARDTSRTDTQYF. The CDR3 DNA reads as TGCAGTGCTAGAGATACCAGTCGCACAGATACGCAGTATTTT.

The chain carries TRBV2 and TRBJ2-5; 15 bases map to TRBD2. The CDR3 extends over 19 amino acids. Germline CDR1 SNHLY, CDR2 FYNNEI. The V segment lost 1 base and the J segment 8 bases; nucleotides outside the gene matches: 14. The CDR3 DNA sequence: TGTGCCAGCAGTGAAGAAAACTTGGGACTAGCGGGGGGCTGGGAAACCCAGTACTTC. It yields the protein CASSEENLGLAGGWETQYF.

This clonotype was seen a handful of times. The V gene is TRBV19, the J gene TRBJ1-2; 11 positions agree with TRBD1. CDR1 and CDR2 (germline): LNHDA, SQIVND (reference sequence). Germline trimming cut 7 bases from V and 4 bases from J; bases unmatched to any gene: 5. The CDR3 spans 14 residues. Here the CDR3 reads CASTDGQGAYGYTF. The CDR3, as DNA: TGTGCCAGTACCGACGGACAGGGGGCCTATGGCTACACCTTC.

The sample holds a few counts of this clonotype. As DNA, the CDR3 is TGCAGTGCTAGAGATTATAGGTTAGCGGGAGTCTACAATGAGCAGTTCTTC. Translation gives CSARDYRLAGVYNEQFF. The J gene is TRBJ2-1, the V gene TRBV20-1; the match to TRBD2 covers 9 bases. CDR1 and CDR2 from the germline V gene are DFQATT and SNEGSKA (reference sequence). There are 17 residues in the CDR3. J lost 3 bases, V lost 0 bases, and 9 bases had no gene match.

This clonotype was recorded a few times. The rearrangement joins TRBV5-6 to TRBJ1-2, with D unresolved. Germline loops: CDR1 SGHDT, CDR2 YYEEEE. Trimming removed 4 bases from V and 8 bases from J, with 12 bases in between. This CDR3 spans 12 amino acids. The CDR3 reads CASSPGVAGYTF. For the CDR3, the DNA is TGTGCCAGCAGCCCCGGGGTGGCCGGCTACACCTTC.

This clonotype has ten or more counts. V and J are TRBV7-2 and TRBJ1-1; a weak D match, TRBD1 (5 bases). Trimming pared 7 bases from V and 1 base from J, leaving 16 bases between. The CDR3 is 15 amino acids. The germline gives CDR1 SGHTA, CDR2 FQGNSA. The CDR3 sequence: CASNPGGGWNTEAFF. The CDR3 DNA reads as TGTGCCAGCAACCCGGGGGGAGGCTGGAACACTGAAGCTTTCTTT.

This clonotype was counted once. The chain is built from TRBV5-1 and TRBJ2-7; 14 bases fit TRBD2. The CDR3 contains 18 residues. The germline V gene encodes CDR1 SGHRS and CDR2 YFSETQ. V trimming: 4 bases; J trimming: 3 bases; junction bases outside the gene matches: 12. CDR3 bases: TGCGCCAGCAGCCCTGGACTAGCGGGAGGCCACCTAAACTACGAGCAGTACTTC. The encoded protein is CASSPGLAGGHLNYEQYF.

This clonotype was counted at least ten times. The chain recombines TRBV4-3 with TRBJ2-6, with 7 bases lining up with TRBD2. Losses at the gene ends were 3 bases for V and 0 bases for J; bases not matched to a gene: 8. This CDR3 is 18 amino acids long. From germline, CDR1 is LGHNA and CDR2 YSLEER. CDR3 nucleotide sequence: TGCGCCAGCAGCCACTTCCCCCGCGGGGGCTCTGGGGCCAACGTCCTGACTTTC. Its translation: CASSHFPRGGSGANVLTF.

This chain joins TRBV20-1 and TRBJ2-3; D is undetermined. The CDR3 has 18 amino acids. The V gene's germline CDR1 is DFQATT and CDR2 SNEGSKA (reference sequence). Trimming left V 0 bases short and J 2 bases short, with 21 bases between. CDR3 residues: CSAREGAASGRATDTQYF. The CDR3 coding sequence is TGCAGTGCTAGAGAAGGTGCGGCCAGTGGCAGAGCCACAGATACGCAGTATTTT.

This clonotype came up many times. The rearrangement joins TRBV27 to TRBJ1-3; D is ambiguous. Trimming shortened V by 3 bases and J by 0 bases, and 6 bases separated the two germline ends. CDR1 and CDR2 (germline): MNHEY, SMNVEV (reference sequence). The CDR3 is 14 amino acids. Here the CDR3 DNA reads TGTGCCAGCAGTTTCGCAAGCTCTGGAAACACCATATATTTT. Translating gives CASSFASSGNTIYF.

This clonotype was seen a handful of times. This chain links TRBV2 with TRBJ1-6; no clear D gene. The CDR3 is made up of 14 amino acids. Germline CDR1 is SNHLY and CDR2 is FYNNEI. Trimming shortened V by 3 bases and J by 9 bases, and 12 bases separated the two germline ends. CDR3 sequence (DNA): TGTGCCAGCAGTGACTGGGCCACAAGTTCACCCCTCCACTTT. This gives the protein CASSDWATSSPLHF.

Many counts were recorded for this clonotype. The genes are TRBV7-2 and TRBJ2-5; no definite D call. This CDR3 has 13 residues. The V gene's germline CDR1 is SGHTA and CDR2 FQGNSA. With 2 bases removed from V and 1 base from J, the gap between germline ends came to 5 bases. CDR3 coding DNA: TGTGCCAGCAGCTTACTACTCCAAGAGACCCAGTACTTC. The encoded protein is CASSLLLQETQYF.

This chain links TRBV18 with TRBJ2-3, with 11 positions matching TRBD2. The CDR3 sequence is 16 residues long. V lost 5 bases, J lost 2 bases, and 6 bases stayed unmatched. Germline V gives CDR1 KGHSH, CDR2 LQKENI. CDR3 coding DNA: TGTGCCAGCTCATCGACTAGCGGGGTTTCCACAGATACGCAGTATTTT. Amino acid sequence: CASSSTSGVSTDTQYF.

CDR3 protein: CAIGQGGTEAFF. For the CDR3, the DNA is TGTGCCATCGGACAGGGGGGGACTGAAGCTTTCTTT. The rearrangement joins TRBV10-3 to TRBJ1-1, with 10 nucleotides matching TRBD1. This CDR3 spans 12 amino acids. CDR1 is ENHRY and CDR2 is SYGVKD in the germline V gene. After removal of 8 bases from V and 5 bases from J, the junction contained 2 bases not matched to a gene.